This paragraph covers one TCR beta chain sequence. The data derive from a study of blood T cell repertoires in COVID-19. Original handling: How many nucleated cells were present was estimated from reference gene primer amplification. Libraries were prepared by immunoSEQ multiplex PCR; TCRdb keeps only in-frame clonotypes and omits some of them. The V and J calls and clone size are taken from that table; D and trimming were inferred from the DNA. This sample carries 150,000 to 200,000 clones, approximately 84% of them seen once, and the ten largest clones take about a fifth. The germline V gene encodes CDR1 SNHLY and CDR2 FYNNEI. This CDR3 spans 14 amino acids. V lost 4 bases and J 2 bases, leaving 11 bases between the germline ends.

Sequencing was done on a sample of peripheral blood. This clonotype originated in a woman of 80 years or more with acute or convalescent COVID-19. The rearrangement links TRBV2 to TRBJ1-1; tentative D call: TRBD1 (6 bases). The DNA for the CDR3 is TGTGCCAGCAGTGTACAGGGAGTTAACACTGAAGCTTTCTTT. Translation gives CASSVQGVNTEAFF. Drawing the rest from reference TRBV2 and TRBJ1-1, the complete variable domain is EPEVTQTPSHQVTQMGQEVILRCVPISNHLYFYWYRQILGQKVEFLVSFYNNEISEKSEIFDDQFSVERPDGSNFTLKIRSTKLEDSAMYFCASSVQGVNTEAFFGQGTRLTVV.